A single sample is the source of the 17 T cell receptor beta chains below, sequenced in a study of T cells in Graves' hyperthyroidism and ophthalmopathy. Amplification yielded TCR beta CDR3 regions, with RNA transcripts as the source. The primer set for the first-round RT-PCR of the TCR CDR3 was HTBI. TCRdb analysed the multiplex PCR reads with MiXCR anew, one entry per CDR3 protein. The sample includes hundreds of thousands of distinct CDR3 sequences, approximately 44% of them seen just once. The sample consisted of peripheral blood or thyroid tissue (not recorded which). Receptors originate from a woman aged 18 to 35 with Graves' hyperthyroidism.

The J gene is TRBJ2-5, the V gene TRBV7-6; maybe TRBD1 (6 bases). Trimming shortened V by 10 bases and J by 5 bases, and 17 bases separated the two germline ends. This CDR3 spans 13 amino acids. Germline V gives CDR1 SGHVS, CDR2 FNYEAQ. The CDR3 region is CATTYREAETQYF. CDR3 nucleotides: TGTGCCACCACCTACAGGGAAGCGGAGACCCAGTACTTC. Combining the CDR3 with reference TRBV7-6 and TRBJ2-5 gives the whole variable domain GAGVSQSPRYKVTKRGQDVALRCDPISGHVSLYWYRQALGQGPEFLTYFNYEAQQDKSGLPNDRFSAERPEGSISTLTIQRTEQRDSAMYRCATTYREAETQYFGPGTRLLVL.

This clonotype was found many times. The rearrangement links TRBV20-1 to TRBJ1-1, with 8 bases matching TRBD1. The CDR3 contains 14 residues. V shed 4 bases, J shed 3 bases, and the junction held 7 bases outside the gene matches. Germline V gene sequence: CDR1 DFQATT, CDR2 SNEGSKA (reference sequence). CDR3 DNA sequence: TGCAGTGCTACCAGCGGACAGGGCGACACTGAAGCTTTCTTT. Residues: CSATSGQGDTEAFF.

The chain employs TRBV5-1 and TRBJ1-1; a possible D gene is TRBD1 (6 bases). The CDR3 contains 13 residues. V was clipped by 6 bases and J by 1 base, with 10 bases between them. In germline, CDR1 is SGHRS, CDR2 YFSETQ. CDR3 coding DNA: TGCGCCAGCATTGACAGGCAGAACACTGAAGCTTTCTTT. Its translation is CASIDRQNTEAFF.

This clonotype was seen ten or more times. The rearrangement links TRBV7-2 to TRBJ2-6; 8 bases line up with TRBD1. The CDR3 is 14 residues long. Trimming took 3 bases from V and 11 from J; bases not matched to a gene: 6. From germline, CDR1 is SGHTA and CDR2 FQGNSA. CDR3 nucleotide sequence: TGTGCCAGCAGCTTGGGACAGGCCTTCCACGTCCTGACTTTC. The encoded protein is CASSLGQAFHVLTF.

This clonotype was picked up a small number of times. CDR3 nucleotide sequence: TGTGCCAGCAGCCAAACGGACAGCAGCAATCAGCCCCAGCATTTT. Translated, it gives CASSQTDSSNQPQHF. The chain uses TRBV7-9 and TRBJ1-5, with D possibly TRBD1 on 6 matching bases. CDR1 SEHNR and CDR2 FQNEAQ come from the germline V gene (reference sequence). V lost 5 bases to trimming and J lost 1 base, with 12 bases between them. The CDR3 contains 15 residues. Full variable domain (missing parts from reference TRBV7-9 and TRBJ1-5): DTGVSQNPRHKITKRGQNVTFRCDPISEHNRLYWYRQTLGQGPEFLTYFQNEAQLEKSRLLSDRFSAERPKGSFSTLEIQRTEQGDSAMYLCASSQTDSSNQPQHFGDGTRLSIL.

This chain joins TRBV29-1 and TRBJ2-2; 9 positions match TRBD2. Trimming removed 7 bases from V and 5 bases from J; junction bases left unmatched: 2. CDR3 length: 12 residues. Germline values: CDR1 SQVTM, CDR2 ANQGSEA. For the CDR3, the DNA is TGCAGCGGTACTAGCGGGACCGGGGAGCTGTTTTTT. It yields the protein CSGTSGTGELFF.

As to this clonotype: Compared with germline, one end of the junction differs, possibly owing to a read error. The chain employs TRBV2 and TRBJ1-3; 9 bases fit TRBD1. Germline-derived CDR1 and CDR2 are SNHLY and FYNNEI. The CDR3 consists of 16 residues. DNA for the CDR3: TGTGCCAGCAGGGAAGGACAGGGGAGATCTGGAAACACCATATATTTT. It encodes CASREGQGRSGNTIYF.

This clonotype was found many times. The chain joins TRBV10-3 to TRBJ2-7; 7 bases fit TRBD1. This CDR3 region has 15 residues. The V gene's germline CDR1 is ENHRY and CDR2 SYGVKD. J lost 1 base, V lost 2 bases, and 5 bases had no gene match. CDR3 in DNA: TGTGCCATCAGTGAGGGCCAGGGGGTTTCCTACGAGCAGTACTTC. Encoded protein: CAISEGQGVSYEQYF.

The chain links TRBV2 to TRBJ2-5; the D is unclear. V was trimmed by 5 bases and J by 4 bases, leaving 20 bases between them. The CDR3 sequence is 16 residues long. Germline loops: CDR1 SNHLY, CDR2 FYNNEI. CDR3 in DNA: TGTGCCAGCAGTACCGCCATCTCTAGTTGGTTAGAGACCCAGTACTTC. Its translation is CASSTAISSWLETQYF.

The CDR3 nucleotides are TGTGCTAGAGATAGAACAGGGCTTGGGGTTTGGGAGACCCAGTACTTC. It encodes CARDRTGLGVWETQYF. The genes are TRBV25-1 and TRBJ2-5; a weak D match, TRBD1 (6 bases). The CDR3 extends over 16 amino acids. Germline CDR1 MGHDK, CDR2 SYGVNS.

The table lists this clonotype with many counts. J is TRBJ1-1 and V is TRBV2; D ambiguous. Trimming took 2 bases from V and 4 from J, leaving 8 bases between them. This CDR3 has 13 amino acids. Germline lookup yields CDR1 SNHLY and CDR2 FYNNEI. The CDR3 is CASSELQPTEAFF. The CDR3 coding sequence is TGTGCCAGCAGTGAACTACAGCCCACTGAAGCTTTCTTT.

Only a few counts were recorded for this clonotype. This chain joins TRBV29-1 and TRBJ2-2, with D tentatively TRBD1 or TRBD2 (5 bases each). The V gene lost 5 bases and the J gene lost 8 bases, with 15 bases spanning the gap. This CDR3 spans 13 amino acids. CDR1 is SQVTM, CDR2 ANQGSEA, per germline. The CDR3 protein is CSVPGAYGGELFF. The CDR3 nucleotides read TGCAGCGTTCCCGGGGCTTACGGTGGGGAGCTGTTTTTT.

The chain carries TRBV20-1 and TRBJ1-5, with 9 bases fitting TRBD1. The germline gives CDR1 DFQATT, CDR2 SNEGSKA (reference sequence). The CDR3 has 13 amino acids. V gave up 6 bases and J gave up 5 bases; unmatched junction bases: 5. The CDR3 protein is CSARDRVDQPQHF. The CDR3 coding sequence is TGCAGTGCACGGGACAGGGTCGATCAGCCCCAGCATTTT.

The chain couples TRBV5-1 to TRBJ1-1, with D possibly matching TRBD1 (5 bases). V was trimmed by 1 base and J by 0 bases, leaving 16 bases between them. Germline CDR1 SGHRS, CDR2 YFSETQ. The CDR3 spans 17 residues. The CDR3 protein is CASSLNPTVPMNTEAFF. In DNA form, the CDR3 reads TGCGCCAGCAGCTTGAACCCGACAGTGCCCATGAACACTGAAGCTTTCTTT. The complete variable domain, with remaining parts taken from reference TRBV5-1 and TRBJ1-1, reads KAGVTQTPRYLIKTRGQQVTLSCSPISGHRSVSWYQQTPGQGLQFLFEYFSETQRNKGNFPGRFSGRQFSNSRSEMNVSTLELGDSALYLCASSLNPTVPMNTEAFFGQGTRLTVV.

This clonotype was detected many times. This chain connects TRBV19 to TRBJ1-3, with D perhaps TRBD1 (5 bases). The ends were cut back, 9 bases at V and 0 bases at J, with 18 bases in the middle. From germline, CDR1 is LNHDA and CDR2 SQIVND (reference sequence). The CDR3 totals 16 residues. CDR3 nucleotide sequence: TGTGCCAGCAAGAAAAGGGACTTACTCTCTGGAAACACCATATATTTT. It translates to CASKKRDLLSGNTIYF.

J is TRBJ2-3 and V is TRBV24-1, with D possibly TRBD2 on 6 matching bases. The CDR3 contains 15 residues. Germline V lookup: CDR1 KGHDR, CDR2 SFDVKD. V dropped 4 bases and J dropped 2 bases, with 12 bases sitting between them. The CDR3: CATSDLRDFTDTQYF. CDR3 bases: TGTGCCACCAGTGACCTCCGGGACTTCACAGATACGCAGTATTTT.

In this sample, this clonotype turned up a few times. This chain uses TRBV29-1 with TRBJ2-7; weak D call: TRBD1 (6 bases). Trimming took 1 base from V and 0 from J, leaving 13 bases between them. Per germline, CDR1 SQVTM and CDR2 ANQGSEA. The CDR3 is made up of 15 amino acids. CDR3: CSVEGGLGSSYEQYF. In DNA, the CDR3 is TGCAGCGTTGAAGGGGGGCTAGGTAGCTCCTACGAGCAGTACTTC.